The text below deals with one T cell receptor (beta chain). Its specificity is unknown. CDR3 length equals 12 residues. Germline CDR1 reads MDHEN; CDR2 reads SYDVKM. V shed 2 bases and J shed 7 bases, with 5 bases lying between them. The PCR contained 60 Vbeta and 13 Jbeta primers. Libraries were prepared by immunoSEQ multiplex PCR; TCRdb keeps only in-frame clonotypes and omits some of them. The top ten clones hold roughly 1.5% of a sample with around 130,000 clones, about three quarters of them seen once. This sample is drawn from a study of cytomegalovirus exposure and HLA in healthy donors. Findings and limits, study-wide: Roughly uniform sequencing depth across donors was assumed, possibly incorrectly. Only CMV serostatus was available as immune exposure information. Both high specificity and high sensitivity reportedly marked the classifier's diagnosis of cytomegalovirus status. Common viral pathogens were later found to be apparently linked to several of the most significant clusters.

The TCR comes from a woman under 30 in good health and CMV-seronegative. The sample taken for sequencing was PBMCs. V is TRBV28 and J is TRBJ2-2; D not resolved. The CDR3 bases are TGTGCCAGCAGTTTACGCGGCGGGGAGCTGTTTTTT. This gives the protein CASSLRGGELFF.